Shown below are 32 T cell receptor beta chains from a single sample sequenced in a study of T-cell reconstitution after alpha-beta-depleted transplantation in children. Using unique molecular identifiers, the investigators prepared the TCRbeta library. TCRdb reprocessed the PCR reads via MiXCR and lists one record per CDR3 protein. The sample contains hundreds of thousands of distinct CDR3 sequences, roughly a tenth of which appear only once. The sample consisted of PBMCs from the stem cell graft donor, taken from the stem cell graft. These receptors came from a human donor who donated a stem cell graft to a child with acute lymphoblastic leukemia.

This clonotype has just a few counts. The J gene is TRBJ2-1, the V gene TRBV20-1; 10 bases line up with TRBD2. Germline CDR1 DFQATT, CDR2 SNEGSKA (reference sequence). The CDR3 runs to 18 residues. V was pared by 3 bases and J by 2 bases, with 13 bases of the junction left unmatched. For the CDR3, the DNA is TGCAGTGCTAGTATTCCTAGCGGGGGTGGGAACACCTACAATGAGCAGTTCTTC. Its protein product is CSASIPSGGGNTYNEQFF.

The sample holds a few counts of this clonotype. The chain combines TRBV12-3 or TRBV12-4 with TRBJ2-2; D perhaps matches TRBD1 (5 bases). The CDR3 consists of 13 residues. Trimming shortened V by 6 bases and J by 6 bases, and 11 bases separated the two germline ends. The CDR3 sequence is CASSKGAPGELFF. The CDR3 nucleotides are TGTGCCAGCAGCAAAGGGGCCCCCGGGGAGCTGTTTTTT.

This clonotype was detected ten times or more. The genes are TRBV4-1 and TRBJ2-7; D not resolved. V was shortened by 1 base and J by 0 bases, with 10 bases between the two germline ends. The CDR3 is made up of 15 amino acids. Germline V gene sequence: CDR1 MGHRA, CDR2 YSYEKL. The CDR3 DNA sequence: TGCGCCAGCAGCCAAGTGGGAAGAAGCTCCTACGAGCAGTACTTC. Encoded protein: CASSQVGRSSYEQYF.

In its sample, this clonotype was seen a few times. Written as DNA, the CDR3 is TGTGCCAGCAGTTATAGAAGCGGAGCCGATACTGATACGCAGTATTTT. This codes for CASSYRSGADTDTQYF. The chain links TRBV6-5 to TRBJ2-3; possibly TRBD2 for D (5 bases). The germline CDR1 and CDR2 sequences are MNHEY and SVGAGI. V lost 3 bases and J lost 6, with 19 bases in between. The CDR3 length is 16 residues.

The chain joins TRBV5-1 to TRBJ2-5; possible D gene TRBD1, 5 bases. Trimming left V 0 bases short and J 5 bases short, with 14 bases between. CDR1 and CDR2 from the germline V gene are SGHRS and YFSETQ. The CDR3 has 15 residues. CDR3 nucleotide sequence: TGCGCCAGCAGCTTGGCCGTAGGGGAAGGGGAGACCCAGTACTTC. Amino acids: CASSLAVGEGETQYF.

V and J are TRBV5-8 and TRBJ2-5; a weak D match, TRBD1 (6 bases). Germline V lookup: CDR1 SGHTS, CDR2 YDEGEE. This CDR3 comprises 16 residues. The V end lost 0 bases, the J end lost 4 bases, and 16 bases lay between the germline ends. The CDR3 sequence is CASSLAEGELAETQYF. CDR3 nucleotide sequence: TGTGCCAGCAGCTTGGCTGAGGGGGAGTTAGCAGAGACCCAGTACTTC.

This clonotype was counted between two and nine times. This chain connects TRBV15 to TRBJ2-7; 9 nucleotides agree with TRBD1. Looked up from germline, CDR1 is LNHNV and CDR2 is YYDKDF (reference sequence). The length of the CDR3 is 16 residues. The V gene end was trimmed by 0 bases and the J gene end by 1 base; junction bases not matched to a gene: 4. The CDR3 DNA reads TGTGCCACCAGCAGAGATAGGGACAGGGTATCCTACGAGCAGTACTTC. Translating it yields CATSRDRDRVSYEQYF.

This clonotype was seen more than once but under ten times. This may be a read error, as it is one base from a much larger clone. The chain has TRBV20-1 and TRBJ2-2; TRBD1 might be the D (5 bases). Germline-derived CDR1 and CDR2 are DFQATT and SNEGSKA (reference sequence). The CDR3 extends over 17 amino acids. The CDR3 here is CCARDLGRATNTGELFF. DNA for the CDR3: TGCTGTGCTAGAGATCTGGGCAGGGCAACGAACACCGGGGAGCTGTTTTTT.

This clonotype was seen repeatedly, ten times or more. The chain uses TRBV2 and TRBJ2-7; 10 bases are a match to TRBD2. CDR3 length: 16 amino acids. Germline V gene data show CDR1 as SNHLY and CDR2 as FYNNEI. The trim removed 7 bases at V and 1 base at J, leaving 10 bases unmatched. Here the CDR3 reads CASTRLAGVSSYEQYF. Here the CDR3 DNA reads TGTGCCAGCACTAGGCTAGCGGGGGTTTCGTCCTACGAGCAGTACTTC. The full variable domain, its missing parts supplied by reference TRBV2 and TRBJ2-7, is EPEVTQTPSHQVTQMGQEVILRCVPISNHLYFYWYRQILGQKVEFLVSFYNNEISEKSEIFDDQFSVERPDGSNFTLKIRSTKLEDSAMYFCASTRLAGVSSYEQYFGPGTRLTVT.

V gene TRBV5-1 combines with J gene TRBJ2-5, with 8 bases identical to TRBD1. The V segment lost 5 bases and the J segment 3 bases; nucleotides outside the gene matches: 6. Per the germline V gene, CDR1 is SGHRS and CDR2 is YFSETQ. CDR3 length equals 14 residues. The DNA of the CDR3 is TGCGCCAGCAGTCAGGGGGCCCCGAAAGAGACCCAGTACTTC. Translating gives CASSQGAPKETQYF.

This clonotype came up many times. The rearrangement uses TRBV2 and TRBJ2-7; D is perhaps TRBD1 or TRBD2 (5 bases each). From germline, CDR1 is SNHLY and CDR2 FYNNEI. The CDR3 covers 15 residues. V lost 5 bases, J lost 3 bases, and 17 bases lay in between. The CDR3 nucleotides read TGTGCCAGCAGTTATCTTCTTTGGGGGAACTACGAGCAGTACTTC. Translation: CASSYLLWGNYEQYF.

This chain uses TRBV18 with TRBJ2-7; D is uncertain. The CDR3 extends over 15 amino acids. The V end lost 3 bases, the J end lost 2 bases, and 14 bases lay between the germline ends. CDR1 is KGHSH and CDR2 is LQKENI in the germline V gene. CDR3 sequence reads: CASSPNLAQAYEQYF. CDR3 DNA: TGTGCCAGCTCACCGAATTTGGCGCAGGCCTACGAGCAGTACTTC.

This clonotype came up many times. The J gene is TRBJ2-3, the V gene TRBV19, with D tentatively TRBD1 (6 bases). Trimming took off 3 bases at V and 0 bases at J, with 13 bases between the two ends. This CDR3 region has 16 residues. Germline CDR1 LNHDA, CDR2 SQIVND (reference sequence). The CDR3 DNA reads as TGTGCCAGTAGTATGCTCCGGACAGCTAGCACAGATACGCAGTATTTT. This sequence encodes CASSMLRTASTDTQYF.

This clonotype was detected only a few times. The chain is built from TRBV18 and TRBJ2-4, with TRBD2 as a possible D gene (6 bases). Trimming cost V 2 bases and J 10 bases, with 15 bases left between them. Germline CDR1 is KGHSH and CDR2 is LQKENI. This CDR3 is built from 14 residues. This CDR3 reads CASSPGARGGIQYF. CDR3 sequence (DNA): TGTGCCAGCTCACCAGGCGCGCGGGGTGGAATTCAGTACTTC.

The J gene is TRBJ1-2, the V gene TRBV13, with a tentative D call TRBD1 (5 bases). The ends were cut back, 7 bases at V and 8 bases at J, with 20 bases in the middle. In germline, CDR1 is PRHDT, CDR2 FYEKMQ (reference sequence). The CDR3 is 14 amino acids. The CDR3 sequence: CASNEEGRGSGYTF. As DNA, the CDR3 is TGTGCCAGCAATGAAGAAGGGCGGGGCTCCGGCTACACCTTC.

This clonotype has at least ten counts. The chain recombines TRBV11-2 with TRBJ1-3, with D unresolved. Trimming pared 7 bases from V and 2 bases from J, leaving 12 bases between. The CDR3 spans 14 residues. Germline V gene sequence: CDR1 SGHAT, CDR2 FQNNGV. For the CDR3, the DNA is TGTGCCAGCACCCTGAGGACGGCTGGAAACACCATATATTTT. This encodes CASTLRTAGNTIYF. The whole variable domain, remainder taken from reference TRBV11-2 and TRBJ1-3, is EAGVAQSPRYKIIEKRQSVAFWCNPISGHATLYWYQQILGQGPKLLIQFQNNGVVDDSQLPKDRFSAERLKGVDSTLKIQPAKLEDSAVYLCASTLRTAGNTIYFGEGSWLTVV.

This clonotype was recorded many times. The CDR3 reads CASSQVVAGGSPLHF. The CDR3 DNA is TGCGCCAGCAGCCAAGTCGTGGCAGGGGGATCACCCCTCCACTTT. The chain recombines TRBV4-3 with TRBJ1-6; 7 nucleotides line up with TRBD1. The CDR3 runs to 15 residues. Trimming removed 1 base from V and 10 bases from J; junction bases left unmatched: 7. Germline-derived CDR1 and CDR2 are LGHNA and YSLEER.

This clonotype showed up many times. V gene TRBV7-8 combines with J gene TRBJ2-4; D unclear. The germline V gene has CDR1 SGHVS and CDR2 FQNEAQ. V lost 0 bases and J lost 0, with 12 bases in between. This CDR3 contains 17 residues. The DNA for the CDR3 is TGTGCCAGCAGCTTAGCTCCGGCGTTCTTAGCCAAAAACATTCAGTACTTC. Protein product: CASSLAPAFLAKNIQYF. The complete variable domain, with remaining parts taken from reference TRBV7-8 and TRBJ2-4, reads GAGVSQSPRYKVAKRGQDVALRCDPISGHVSLFWYQQALGQGPEFLTYFQNEAQLDKSGLPSDRFFAERPEGSVSTLKIQRTQQEDSAVYLCASSLAPAFLAKNIQYFGAGTRLSVL.

The CDR3 DNA reads TGTGCCAGCAGACAAACAGGGCCTCAGGAGAATGGCTACACCTTC. As protein: CASRQTGPQENGYTF. V and J are TRBV25-1 and TRBJ1-2; D is possibly TRBD1 (6 bases). Trimming left V 6 bases short and J 6 bases short, with 20 bases between. This CDR3 is 15 amino acids long. Germline loops: CDR1 MGHDK, CDR2 SYGVNS.

This clonotype was seen a handful of times. This chain uses TRBV12-3 or TRBV12-4 with TRBJ1-2; D remains ambiguous. Trimming left V 6 bases short and J 7 bases short, with 15 bases between. This CDR3 contains 13 residues. The CDR3 DNA follows: TGTGCCAGCAGCATACATGGCCGGAGTGGCTACACCTTC. Protein: CASSIHGRSGYTF.

This clonotype was counted only a few times. This rearrangement joins TRBV3-1 to TRBJ1-1; the D is unclear. The CDR3 runs 13 residues. Per germline, CDR1 LGHDT and CDR2 YNNKEL (reference sequence). V dropped 0 bases and J dropped 9 bases, with 11 bases sitting between them. This CDR3 reads CASSQETLGKAFF. As DNA, the CDR3 is TGTGCCAGCAGCCAAGAAACATTGGGGAAAGCTTTCTTT.

This clonotype was counted many times. The genes are TRBV5-5 and TRBJ1-1; D is unclear. Between the trimmed V and J ends, which lost 0 bases and 0 bases, there was a span of 12 bases. The CDR3 has 16 amino acids. Per germline, CDR1 SGHKS and CDR2 YYEKEE (reference sequence). The CDR3 nucleotides are TGTGCCAGCAGCTTGGCGGCTCGACATATGAACACTGAAGCTTTCTTT. It translates to CASSLAARHMNTEAFF.

This clonotype was found many times. This sequence joins TRBV7-7 and TRBJ2-7; D might be TRBD1 or TRBD2, each matching 5 bases. This CDR3 is built from 13 residues. The germline CDR1 and CDR2 sequences are SSHAT and FNYEAQ (reference sequence). The V gene lost 5 bases and the J gene lost 2 bases, with 10 bases spanning the gap. The CDR3: CASSRGPTYEQYF. CDR3 nucleotides: TGTGCCAGCAGCCGGGGCCCGACCTACGAGCAGTACTTC.

The chain carries TRBV12-3 or TRBV12-4 and TRBJ2-3; a weak D match, TRBD1 (5 bases). The CDR3 covers 15 residues. Trimming shortened V by 1 base and J by 2 bases, and 10 bases separated the two germline ends. The CDR3 DNA is TGTGCCAGCAGTTTAGGTCCGACAGTCACAGATACGCAGTATTTT. Its translation is CASSLGPTVTDTQYF.

V is TRBV12-3 or TRBV12-4 and J is TRBJ2-5; D perhaps matches TRBD1 (6 bases). V lost 5 bases to trimming and J lost 3 bases, with 19 bases between them. The CDR3 loop spans 16 amino acids. Here the CDR3 DNA reads TGTGCCAGCAGTACCTCCCTCGGCAGGGGAGAAGAGACCCAGTACTTC. Protein product: CASSTSLGRGEETQYF.

There are many counts of this clonotype. The rearrangement links TRBV12-5 to TRBJ1-5; D remains ambiguous. Germline V lookup: CDR1 LGHNT, CDR2 FRNRAP. V dropped 0 bases and J dropped 6 bases, with 6 bases sitting between them. The CDR3 is 13 residues long. DNA of the CDR3: TGTGCTAGTGGTTTGGTACGAGGTCAGCCCCAGCATTTT. Protein product: CASGLVRGQPQHF.

J is TRBJ2-2 and V is TRBV6-1; the D is unclear. Germline V gene sequence: CDR1 MNHNS, CDR2 SASEGT. The CDR3 runs to 14 residues. V was clipped by 4 bases and J by 10 bases, with 16 bases between them. CDR3 protein: CASSGRIGVVELFF. CDR3 DNA: TGTGCCAGCAGTGGCCGTATAGGTGTGGTGGAGCTGTTTTTT.

The table lists this clonotype with many counts. The V and J genes are TRBV7-8 and TRBJ2-3; TRBD2 matches 7 bases. The CDR3 contains 14 residues. Germline loops: CDR1 SGHVS, CDR2 FQNEAQ. V dropped 6 bases and J dropped 1; count of bases not matched to a gene: 4. CDR3 sequence: CASSPRGGTDTQYF. CDR3 bases: TGTGCCAGCAGTCCCCGGGGGGGCACAGATACGCAGTATTTT.

The chain uses TRBV6-2 or TRBV6-3 and TRBJ1-5, with D maybe TRBD1 (6 bases). The CDR3 extends over 16 amino acids. Germline V gene sequence: CDR1 MNHEY, CDR2 SVGEGT. V was trimmed by 7 bases and J by 2 bases, leaving 18 bases between them. The CDR3 nucleotides read TGTGCCAGCACCGTACCCGACAGGTTCGGCAATCAGCCCCAGCATTTT. Its translation: CASTVPDRFGNQPQHF.

This clonotype was counted many times. The CDR3 loop is CASSLVAGGATDTQYF. The CDR3, as DNA: TGTGCCAGCAGCTTGGTGGCGGGGGGAGCCACAGATACGCAGTATTTT. The chain carries TRBV7-2 and TRBJ2-3; 8 bases map to TRBD2. The CDR3 has 16 amino acids. Germline lookup yields CDR1 SGHTA and CDR2 FQGNSA. The J segment lost 2 bases and the V segment lost 3 bases, leaving 7 bases of the junction unmatched.

In this sample, this clonotype turned up many times. The CDR3 here is CSVAGAYEQYF. The CDR3 coding sequence is TGCAGCGTTGCAGGGGCGTACGAGCAGTACTTC. The rearrangement links TRBV29-1 to TRBJ2-7; D is possibly TRBD1 (6 bases). Germline lookup yields CDR1 SQVTM and CDR2 ANQGSEA. The CDR3 totals 11 residues. Trimming removed 4 bases from V and 4 bases from J, with 8 bases in between.

Note on this clonotype: Since a much larger clone is just one base distant, this may be a read error. The genes are TRBV12-3 or TRBV12-4 and TRBJ2-7; tentatively, D is TRBD2 (5 bases). This CDR3 is 14 amino acids long. CDR3 protein: CPSSLISRGYEQYF. The DNA of the CDR3 is TGTCCCAGCAGTTTAATCTCACGGGGCTACGAGCAGTACTTC.